These T cell receptor beta chains were read from a single sample in a study of blood T cell repertoires in COVID-19. Data came from immunoSEQ multiplex PCR; TCRdb stores just in-frame clones and leaves some out. Of 450,000 or so clones in the sample, around nine tenths were seen once. The sample was peripheral blood. The receptors were sampled from a woman between 35 and 50 years old with COVID-19, enrolled during active disease. Both conserved end residues are part of each CDR3. D genes are given only for firm matches. Not every row has a clone size; where given, it reads once, few, many or a size class.

cdr3_aa cdr3_nt v_call d_call j_call clone_size
CASSPRGLRGPNQPQHF TGTGCCAGCAGCCCAAGGGGGCTCAGGGGACCTAATCAGCCCCAGCATTTT TRBV7-8 TRBD1 TRBJ1-5 -
CASLKQGVDLYGYTF TGTGCCAGCCTCAAGCAGGGGGTGGACCTCTATGGCTACACCTTC TRBV28 TRBD1 TRBJ1-2 few
CASTMILAGETQYF TGTGCCAGCACCATGATACTAGCGGGAGAGACCCAGTACTTC TRBV5-6 TRBD2 TRBJ2-5 once
CAGKGAEFLNEQFF TGTGCCGGCAAAGGGGCTGAATTTCTCAATGAGCAGTTCTTC TRBV2 - TRBJ2-1 -
CASSSLRTAWGEKLFF TGTGCCAGCAGTTCCCTCCGGACAGCCTGGGGTGAAAAACTGTTTTTT TRBV28 - TRBJ1-4 -
CASSLGTPGLEETQYF TGTGCCAGCAGCTTAGGGACCCCGGGACTAGAAGAGACCCAGTACTTC TRBV11-3 TRBD2 TRBJ2-5 -
CASSLTTGGQPQHF TGTGCCAGCAGTTTGACGACAGGGGGTCAGCCCCAGCATTTT TRBV28 TRBD1 TRBJ1-5 -
CASSYSRGGTNEKLFF TGTGCCAGCAGCTACTCAAGGGGGGGAACTAATGAAAAACTGTTTTTT TRBV5-4 - TRBJ1-4 -
CSATGSRAFF TGCAGCGCCACAGGGAGTAGAGCTTTCTTT TRBV29-1 - TRBJ1-1 -
CASSLPTGSTEAFF TGTGCCAGCAGCTTACCCACAGGTTCCACTGAAGCTTTCTTT TRBV11-2 - TRBJ1-1 few
CASSLSGRDNQPQHF TGTGCCAGCAGCTTAAGTGGCAGGGACAATCAGCCCCAGCATTTT TRBV7-8 - TRBJ1-5 -
CASSLTLGRGTPSKNIQYF TGTGCCAGCAGCTTGACTTTAGGGCGGGGGACCCCAAGCAAAAACATTCAGTACTTC TRBV5-8 TRBD2 TRBJ2-4 -
CASSRERRLSREGYFHEQFF TGTGCCAGCAGTCGAGAACGACGCCTCTCACGGGAGGGCTATTTCCATGAGCAGTTCTTC TRBV28 TRBD2 TRBJ2-1 -
CASSLTPLAGGQETQYF TGTGCCAGCAGCTTGACCCCACTAGCGGGGGGGCAAGAGACCCAGTACTTC TRBV9 TRBD2 TRBJ2-5 -
CASSLPGQVVQPQHF TGTGCCAGCAGCCTACCAGGACAGGTTGTACAGCCCCAGCATTTT TRBV7-2 TRBD1 TRBJ1-5 -
CASAQDSNYGYTF TGTGCTAGTGCCCAGGACAGTAACTATGGCTACACCTTC TRBV12-5 - TRBJ1-2 -
CASSLADRATNEKLFF TGCGCCAGCAGCTTGGCCGATCGGGCAACTAATGAAAAACTGTTTTTT TRBV5-1 - TRBJ1-4 few
CASSPGLSNTEAFF TGTGCCAGCAGCCCCGGACTATCGAACACTGAAGCTTTCTTT TRBV11-3 - TRBJ1-1 -
CAISGPRTGNTIYF TGTGCCATCAGTGGGCCTAGAACCGGAAACACCATATATTTT TRBV10-3 - TRBJ1-3 -
CASSPTRQGIYEQYF TGCGCCAGCAGCCCTACTCGACAGGGGATCTACGAGCAGTACTTC TRBV4-3 TRBD1 TRBJ2-7 few
CASSLGTSGTTDTQYF TGCGCCAGCAGCTTGGGGACTAGCGGGACAACAGATACGCAGTATTTT TRBV5-1 TRBD2 TRBJ2-3 once
CASSQETSGSSSPQQFF TGCGCCAGCAGCCAAGAGACTAGCGGGAGTAGTTCTCCCCAGCAGTTCTTC TRBV4-3 TRBD2 TRBJ2-1 -
CASSFRSGNTIYF TGTGCCAGCAGCTTTCGCTCTGGAAACACCATATATTTT TRBV11-2 - TRBJ1-3 -